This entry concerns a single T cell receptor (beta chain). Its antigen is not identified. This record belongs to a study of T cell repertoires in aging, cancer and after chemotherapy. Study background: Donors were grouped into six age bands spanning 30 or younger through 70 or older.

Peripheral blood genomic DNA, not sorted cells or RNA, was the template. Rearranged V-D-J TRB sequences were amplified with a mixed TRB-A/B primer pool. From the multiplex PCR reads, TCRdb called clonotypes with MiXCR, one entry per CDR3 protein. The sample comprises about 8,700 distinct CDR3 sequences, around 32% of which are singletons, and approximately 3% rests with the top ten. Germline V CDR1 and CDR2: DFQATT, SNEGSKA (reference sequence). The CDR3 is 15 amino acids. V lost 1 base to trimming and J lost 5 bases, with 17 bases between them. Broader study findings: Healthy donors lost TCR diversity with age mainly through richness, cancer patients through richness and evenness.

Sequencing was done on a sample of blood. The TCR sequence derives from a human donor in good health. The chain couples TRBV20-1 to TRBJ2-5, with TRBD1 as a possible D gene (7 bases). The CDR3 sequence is CSARGSAGGRETQYF. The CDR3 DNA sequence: TGCAGTGCTAGAGGATCGGCAGGGGGGAGGGAGACCCAGTACTTC.